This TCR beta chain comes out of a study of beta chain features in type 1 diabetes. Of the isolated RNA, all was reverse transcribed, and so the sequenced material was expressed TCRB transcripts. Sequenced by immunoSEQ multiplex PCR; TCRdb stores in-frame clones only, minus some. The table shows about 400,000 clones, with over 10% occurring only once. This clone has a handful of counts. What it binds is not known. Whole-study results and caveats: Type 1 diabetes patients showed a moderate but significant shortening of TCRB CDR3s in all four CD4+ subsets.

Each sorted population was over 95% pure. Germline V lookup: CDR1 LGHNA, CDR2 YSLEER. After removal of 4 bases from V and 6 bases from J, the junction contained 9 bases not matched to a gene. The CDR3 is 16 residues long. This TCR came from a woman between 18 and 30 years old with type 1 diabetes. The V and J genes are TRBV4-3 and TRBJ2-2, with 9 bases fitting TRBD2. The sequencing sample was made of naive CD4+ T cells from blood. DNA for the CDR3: TGCGCCAGCAGCCTGACCCGCGGGAGGGCCTCCGGGGAGCTGTTTTTT. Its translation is CASSLTRGRASGELFF.